The source of this T cell receptor beta chain is a study of brain T cells in children with intractable seizures (dated by TCRdb to the early 2020s). Background for the entire study: Resected brain tissue from approximately 55 pediatric epilepsy surgery cases was first screened for immune gene transcripts using a NanoString immunology panel. Among the roughly 12 selected surgery cases, eight also had pre-surgery blood sequenced, leaving four with brain tissue only.

CDR1 and CDR2 are drawn from the germline V gene (reference sequence): LNHDA, SQIVND. V and J are truncated by 4 bases and 7 bases respectively, leaving an intervening sequence of 11 bases. The CDR3 covers 14 residues, taking in both the cysteine and the phenylalanine. Only the CDR3 portion is preserved as DNA: 42 bases, with reading frame beginning at the first base. The time point label for this specimen denotes: blood from clinic visit 5 months post-surgery; TSC patient then seizure free. The surgery cases with the highest brain T cell transcript signatures were chosen for TCR beta chain sequencing of brain tissue, and also of blood when blood was available. Before surgery, the patients had been given at least one anti-epileptic drug. TCR-sequenced patients were children with drug-resistant epilepsy due to tuberous sclerosis complex, focal cortical dysplasia, Rasmussen encephalitis or hemimegalencephaly. Bulk genomic DNA was extracted from unsorted brain tissue and whole blood with the Monarch genomic DNA purification kit.

What the authors observed across the whole study: Viral specificity was inferred only from CDR3 sequence similarity, and patients' HCMV serostatus was unknown. Because sequencing depth differed between pre- and post-surgery blood, the absence of clones from the pre-surgery sample may reflect undersampling.

TCR beta chain sequences were generated from genomic DNA using the immunoSEQ assay. Under the source paper's analysis protocol: Any CDR3 sequence that did not begin with the conserved framework cysteine at position 104 was removed by hand. To get clonality, the normalized Shannon's Diversity Index was subtracted from one, giving values from 0 (maximal diversity) to 1 (oligoclonal). Chi-squared comparison-of-proportions tests assessed whether the same CDR3 differed in frequency between samples, such as brain versus blood. Public clonotypes were found by searching immuneACCESS, and the VDJdb browser was used to assess similarity to known antiviral clonotypes. Sourced from immuneACCESS, this table was stored by TCRdb with only in-frame sequences that have V and J called. A share of the clones is absent; for the studies checked, an unresolved V gene accounts for under half, and the remainder has no known explanation. V, J and clone size are taken as reported in that table, and D and trimming were inferred from the DNA itself. The table for this sample lists about 320,000 clones; over 90% of them were counted only once. 5% to 7% of the sample belongs to the ten largest clones.

Note on this clone: Its cognate antigen has yet to be identified. Base qualities are not provided; no much larger clone lies one nucleotide away.

Recombination linked TRBV19 to TRBJ1-6; the D segment could be TRBD1, given 5 matching bases. The source of this sequence is a boy in the first two years of life with tuberous sclerosis and intractable seizures. Sequenced material: peripheral blood, taken more than 4 months after surgery. CDR3 sequence: CASSTRQRNSPLHF. The nucleotide sequence is TGTGCCAGTAGTACCCGACAGAGAAATTCACCCCTCCACTTT.